This T cell receptor beta chain was captured by sequencing in a study of TIL therapy for anti-PD-1-resistant metastatic lung cancer. About the study: By whole-exome sequencing, median non-synonymous tumor mutation burden was roughly 1.6 mutations per megabase.

V was pared by 4 bases and J by 0 bases, with 16 bases of the junction left unmatched. The CDR3 loop spans 19 amino acids. The germline V gene encodes CDR1 SGHRS and CDR2 YFSETQ. This clone was recorded only once. Antigen: not known. General study points: After infusion, TIL clonotypes partly replaced peripheral T cells and declined over months.

The libraries were made with immunoSEQ v3. Sequencing depth was 1.9 million or so read pairs for survey level, roughly 5-6.5 million for deep. The table came from immunoSEQ multiplex PCR; TCRdb's copy has only in-frame clones and leaves some out. The data hold around 15,000 clones, with approximately 74% observed a single time. The time point was: pre-treatment sample, taken before nivolumab and TIL therapy. The origin of this receptor is a person aged 25-79 years with non-small cell lung cancer. The V and J genes are TRBV5-1 and TRBJ2-1, with TRBD1 matching 7 bases. Sample: blood, taken at baseline. CDR3 bases: TGCGCCAGCAGCCCGGGCCCCCACAGGGGTAGGAGCTCCTACAATGAGCAGTTCTTC. Amino acids: CASSPGPHRGRSSYNEQFF.